This T cell receptor beta chain came from a study of T cells in Graves' hyperthyroidism and ophthalmopathy (dated by TCRdb to between 2018 and 2021). Some background on the complete study: Peripheral blood was collected at initial diagnosis, before any treatment. To identify distinguishing TCR V-J signatures, a discovery cohort of about 95 patients was used, comprising some 45 with Graves' ophthalmopathy and 57 with stable Graves' hyperthyroidism. Prospective prediction of ophthalmopathy was tested in an independent validation cohort consisting of 18 hyperthyroidism patients and approximately 16 patients who later progressed to ophthalmopathy. The 75 to 100 discovery patients were divided at random into training and test sets in a 7:3 ratio. In more than 5 Graves' hyperthyroidism patients, the study also compared T-cell repertoires from thyroid tissue with T-cell repertoires from blood. After sampling, hyperthyroidism patients received methimazole starting at 30 mg daily, and ophthalmopathy patients received high-dose intravenous methylprednisolone. The paper reports TCR Vbeta CDR3 sequencing of approximately 140 peripheral blood samples: under 45 ophthalmopathy, roughly 74 hyperthyroidism and around 17 progressor patients.

There are a few counts of this clonotype. Its recognized antigen is unknown. No per-base quality is available; no much larger clone lies one base away. General conclusions and limits of the study: Blood samples also contained most of the expanded thyroid clonotypes (frequency above 0.001), which suggests that blood repertoires may reflect thyroid immune responses. Ophthalmopathy was separated from stable hyperthyroidism by a 13 V-J signature model, with 87.88% sensitivity and approximately 81% specificity obtained in cross-validation and 80%/75% obtained in testing. In validation, the model predicted progression to ophthalmopathy a median of 6.5 months before onset, with over 55% sensitivity and 72.22% specificity. Sample size was not statistically predetermined, and investigators were not blinded to group allocation.

V is pared back by 6 bases and J by 7 bases, with 15 bases lying between the germline termini. CDR1 and CDR2, per the germline V gene (reference sequence), are LNHDA and SQIVND. The CDR3 has 14 amino acids, counting the end cysteine and phenylalanine. Only CDR3 DNA remains: 42 bases, in frame from the first base. A patient counted as having stable Graves' hyperthyroidism if no progression to ophthalmopathy occurred over 18 months of follow-up. The hyperthyroidism patients were between 18 and 65 years old and newly diagnosed, with a disease duration of less than 2 months. Patients with uncontrolled infections, other autoimmune diseases, pregnancy or lactation were excluded. Diagnoses were established on the basis of clinical symptoms, serum thyroxine and TRAb, thyroid ultrasound, and orbital computed tomography. Ficoll-Paque density gradient centrifugation was used to isolate PBMCs from around 10 ml of fresh peripheral blood. Total RNA was extracted with Trizol reagent, and quality was checked on an Agilent 2100 Bioanalyzer.

The TCR beta CDR3 regions were amplified from the RNA transcripts. The TCR CDR3 was subjected to a first round of RT-PCR using the HTBI primer set and the Qiagen OneStep RT-PCR kit. The libraries were constructed in a second round of multiplex PCR and then size-selected and purified. Libraries were sequenced paired-end with 100 bp reads on an Illumina HiSeq2000. On the study's bioinformatics: SOAPnuke was used to process the raw data, with reads discarded if the reads contained adapters or uncalled bases, had a mean Phred below 15, or lacked an exact constant-primer or identifier match. COPE v1.2.5 was used to merge high-quality paired reads, and clonotypes were defined as unique nucleotide sequences. Clonotypes were aligned to IMGT TRBV, TRBD and TRBJ reference segments using MiTCR v1.1. Analysis was restricted to V-J combinations with a frequency above 0.0001, which covered 98% to 99.2% of repertoires. A TCS score was defined as the ratio of F50 (clonal expansion) to E x V (chaos), with BLOSUM62-based TCRdist applied between CDR3 peptides within each V-J. Welch's t-statistics and random forest reduced around 520 V-J features to 13, which were used in a naive Bayes classifier (R e1071). TCRdb trimmed public reads at Q25 via fastp, called clones via MiXCR and kept in-frame beta chains. Rows with one shared CDR3 protein collapse into an entry with the most common genes and DNA. None of the V and J calls come from the authors' own analysis; TCRdb made them. The sample includes about 480,000 distinct CDR3 sequences, with approximately 15% observed a single time. Around 17% of the sample comes from the top ten.

This TCR was sampled from a woman between 18 and 30 years old with Graves' hyperthyroidism. Rearrangement joined TRBV19 to TRBJ1-4; TRBD1 is a possible D gene, resting on 5 matching bases. Sequences were obtained from blood. The DNA sequence reads TGTGCCAGTAGCAGGGACTTGATCGGTGAAAAACTGTTTTTT. Translated, it reads CASSRDLIGEKLFF.